A selection of T cell receptor beta chains follows, all from one sample in a study of blood T cell repertoires in COVID-19. Profiled with immunoSEQ multiplex PCR; TCRdb holds only in-frame clones, not every one. The sample lists more than 70,000 clones, about three quarters occurring once. Sequencing used peripheral blood. The receptors derive from a human donor in a cohort sampled during active COVID-19. The conserved cysteine and the conserved F or W are not part of the CDR3 here. Fields, in order: J gene, V gene, CDR3 protein.

TRBJ2-5 TRBV7-2 ASRPGLAGLETQY
TRBJ1-1 TRBV18 ASSPNNRGDTEAF
TRBJ1-2 TRBV5-5 ASSTGSPLYGYT
TRBJ2-5 TRBV2 ASSAGLASGHETQY
TRBJ2-7 TRBV28 ASSLPGGGATSYEQY
TRBJ2-5 TRBV7-2 ASSFQQGAGQTQY
TRBJ2-1 TRBV7-3 ASSLKGTGSHEQF
TRBJ1-4 TRBV19 ASSIRVSVNEKLF
TRBJ2-2 TRBV5-4 ASSRGQVNTGELF
TRBJ2-7 TRBV6-5 ASSRQGRGNYEQY
TRBJ2-7 TRBV5-4 ASSFRDRGHEQY
TRBJ2-3 TRBV7-6 ASSLRTGGYSTDTQY
TRBJ1-5 TRBV5-1 ASSLEGNSNQPQH
TRBJ1-2 TRBV7-2 ASSRDRGNYGYT
TRBJ2-7 TRBV10-3 AIHPGGLRYEQY
TRBJ2-3 TRBV2 ASRLGTSTDTQY
TRBJ1-1 TRBV6-1 ASSDPGQGAIEAF
TRBJ2-5 TRBV7-2 ASSSTLAGGKETQY
TRBJ2-5 TRBV5-4 ASSWGRASGEETQY
TRBJ2-7 TRBV27 ASSALGTGRIDSYEQY
TRBJ2-5 TRBV4-1 ASSLTGPPRETQY
TRBJ2-1 TRBV11-2 ASSLGRGGHNEQF
TRBJ2-5 TRBV5-1 ASSLASSGGYETQY
TRBJ1-6 TRBV2 ASSPLPYRRDSPLH
TRBJ2-1 TRBV11-2 ASSLIQNPGNEQF
TRBJ1-1 TRBV6-6 ASTDWSGANTEAF
TRBJ2-7 TRBV7-2 ASSLRQTVGYEQY
TRBJ2-7 TRBV7-9 ASSSPGTGAYEQY
TRBJ2-5 TRBV18 ASSPGQEQETQY
TRBJ1-2 TRBV7-9 ASSLEIPGQGTLGYGYT
TRBJ1-2 TRBV6-5 ASRTGRYGYT
TRBJ2-6 TRBV10-3 AISELTGSYSGANVLT
TRBJ2-7 TRBV7-3 ASSLSGGGYEQY
TRBJ2-3 TRBV6-2/TRBV6-3 ASSLAGGYTDTQY
TRBJ1-2 TRBV9 ASSTGGVYGYT
TRBJ2-3 TRBV6-5 ASIQGASGTQY
TRBJ1-2 TRBV5-6 ASSLGQGALTAGRT
TRBJ1-2 TRBV5-1 ASSPTGEGYYGYT
TRBJ1-1 TRBV2 ASGRNRGRNTEAF
TRBJ2-7 TRBV2 ASSEAVRVSDEQY
TRBJ2-7 TRBV6-6 ASSPTGRGSNEQY
TRBJ1-1 TRBV10-2 ASPKTGGDTEAF
TRBJ2-1 TRBV9 ASSGSTGGEQF